One and the same sample provided the 8 T cell receptor beta chains below, sequenced in a study of prognosis after radiotherapy for stage I lung cancer. The TCR beta CDR3 region was amplified from genomic DNA, with two rounds of multiplex PCR being used for the amplification. Primers specific to each TRBV and TRBJ gene were used in first-round PCR. TCRdb processed the multiplex PCR reads anew with MiXCR; each CDR3 protein has one entry. The sample carries fewer than 65,000 distinct CDR3 sequences, under 45% recorded once. Here the sequenced sample was PBMCs, taken before or after stereotactic body radiation therapy (not recorded which). These receptors were collected from a donor aged 50 or older with non-small cell lung cancer.

This clonotype has a count of ten or more. The chain links TRBV6-5 to TRBJ2-2; D is perhaps TRBD1 (6 bases). The CDR3 has 18 amino acids. Per germline, CDR1 MNHEY and CDR2 SVGAGI. The germline V and J ends were trimmed by 2 bases and 0 bases, with 16 bases remaining between them. CDR3 sequence (DNA): TGTGCCAGCAGTTACGCTGCAGGACAGATCTCGAACACCGGGGAGCTGTTTTTT. It translates to CASSYAAGQISNTGELFF.

This clonotype was seen many times. V usage is TRBV18 and J usage is TRBJ1-3, with 7 bases lining up with TRBD1. Germline assignment: CDR1 KGHSH and CDR2 LQKENI. The V and J ends lost 4 bases and 0 bases, in that order; junction bases with no gene match: 9. The CDR3 spans 17 residues. CDR3 bases: TGTGCCAGCTCACTAAACCCAGGGGGTGACTCTGGAAACACCATATATTTT. Its translation is CASSLNPGGDSGNTIYF.

Worth noting for this clonotype: One end of the junction is discordant with germline, which a read error may explain. V and J are TRBV12-3 or TRBV12-4 and TRBJ1-5, with a possible D match to TRBD1 (5 bases). The CDR3 runs to 16 residues. CDR3 sequence (DNA): TGTACCAGCACCTCGGGGGGTGGTCATAGCAATCAGCCCCAGCATTTT. This gives the protein CTSTSGGGHSNQPQHF.

The rearrangement links TRBV10-3 to TRBJ2-3; D is possibly TRBD2 (5 bases). Germline CDR1 reads ENHRY; CDR2 reads SYGVKD. The CDR3 runs to 15 residues. Between the trimmed V and J ends, which lost 4 bases and 4 bases, there was a span of 15 bases. The CDR3 sequence is CAISVGGSISDTQYF. The CDR3 DNA follows: TGTGCCATCAGTGTAGGTGGGAGTATCTCAGATACGCAGTATTTT.

This clonotype occurred a few times. The chain uses TRBV24-1 and TRBJ2-7, with TRBD2 as a possible D gene (6 bases). V lost 4 bases and J 1 base, leaving 13 bases between the germline ends. Germline CDR1 is KGHDR and CDR2 is SFDVKD. The CDR3 sequence is 15 residues long. The CDR3 loop is CATSDGGRGSYEQYF. Here the CDR3 DNA reads TGTGCCACCAGTGACGGGGGTAGGGGATCCTACGAGCAGTACTTC.

In this sample, this clonotype turned up many times. The V gene is TRBV28, the J gene TRBJ1-5; the D is unclear. V lost 8 bases, J lost 9 bases, and 17 bases lay in between. This CDR3 contains 13 residues. Germline CDR1 reads MDHEN; CDR2 reads SYDVKM. CDR3 in amino acids: CASGEGRGRPQHF. In nucleotides, the CDR3 is TGTGCCAGCGGTGAGGGCCGAGGACGGCCCCAGCATTTT.

This clonotype was seen repeatedly, ten times or more. This chain connects TRBV6-1 to TRBJ1-5; D gene uncertain. V lost 2 bases and J 3 bases, leaving 17 bases between the germline ends. The CDR3 spans 17 residues. The germline V gene encodes CDR1 MNHNS and CDR2 SASEGT. The CDR3 bases are TGTGCCAGCAGTGAAAGTTGGGGAGGGATTTTCAATCAGCCCCAGCATTTT. It encodes CASSESWGGIFNQPQHF.

This clonotype came up many times. This CDR3 is CSASPGARGETQYF. The CDR3 DNA reads TGCAGTGCTTCGCCGGGGGCGCGTGGAGAGACCCAGTACTTC. The chain recombines TRBV20-1 with TRBJ2-5; perhaps D is TRBD1 or TRBD2 (6 bases each). CDR3 size: 14 residues. CDR1 and CDR2 from the germline V gene are DFQATT and SNEGSKA (reference sequence). Trimming removed 5 bases at V and 4 bases at J, with 17 bases between.